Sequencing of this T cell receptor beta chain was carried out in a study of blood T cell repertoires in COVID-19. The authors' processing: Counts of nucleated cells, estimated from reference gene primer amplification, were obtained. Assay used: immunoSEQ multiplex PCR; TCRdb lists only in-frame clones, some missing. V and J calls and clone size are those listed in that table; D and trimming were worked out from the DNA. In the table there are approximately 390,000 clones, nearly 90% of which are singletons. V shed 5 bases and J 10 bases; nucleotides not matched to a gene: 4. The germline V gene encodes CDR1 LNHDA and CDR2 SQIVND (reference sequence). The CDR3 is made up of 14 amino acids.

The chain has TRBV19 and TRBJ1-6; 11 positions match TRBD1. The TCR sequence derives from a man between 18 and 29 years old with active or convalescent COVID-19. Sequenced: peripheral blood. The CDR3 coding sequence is TGTGCCAGTAGTCAGGACAGGGGGCGATCACCCCTCCACTTT. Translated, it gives CASSQDRGRSPLHF. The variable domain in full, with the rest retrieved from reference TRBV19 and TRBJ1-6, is DGGITQSPKYLFRKEGQNVTLSCEQNLNHDAMYWYRQDPGQGLRLIYYSQIVNDFQKGDIAEGYSVSREKKESFPLTVTSAQKNPTAFYLCASSQDRGRSPLHFGNGTRLTVT.